Listed below are T cell receptor beta chains from one sample, sequenced in a study of a mutant IDH1 vaccine in newly diagnosed glioma. Using immunoSEQ multiplex PCR, the repertoire was profiled, and TCRdb retains in-frame clones only, with some absent. This table holds approximately 62,000 clones, approximately 80% found once. Which antigens these TCRs recognize remains unknown. The sequences come from PBMCs, collected from a glioma patient whose treatment included an IDH1 peptide vaccine. The receptors derive from a man aged 30 to 45 with glioma. CDR3s include the opening cysteine and the closing phenylalanine or tryptophan. Fields, in order: D gene, J gene, clone size, V gene, CDR3 protein, CDR3 DNA. The D gene is left open where the match is weak. The size entry is marked missing in some rows and otherwise reads once, few, many or a size class.

d_call: .; j_call: TRBJ1-5; clone_size: .; v_call: TRBV28; cdr3_aa: CASSLMYAGAQPQHF; cdr3_nt: TGTGCCAGCAGTTTAATGTATGCGGGGGCACAGCCCCAGCATTTT
d_call: TRBD1; j_call: TRBJ1-5; clone_size: .; v_call: TRBV28; cdr3_aa: CASSLAGGGQPQHF; cdr3_nt: TGTGCCAGCAGTTTGGCAGGGGGAGGTCAGCCCCAGCATTTT
d_call: .; j_call: TRBJ2-3; clone_size: .; v_call: TRBV6-5; cdr3_aa: CASSYSSRPSTDTQYF; cdr3_nt: TGTGCCAGCAGTTACTCTAGTCGGCCCAGTACAGATACGCAGTATTTT
d_call: .; j_call: TRBJ2-6; clone_size: .; v_call: TRBV4-1; cdr3_aa: CASSQGGGSSGANVLTF; cdr3_nt: TGCGCCAGCAGCCAAGGAGGGGGATCGTCCGGGGCCAACGTCCTGACTTTC
d_call: .; j_call: TRBJ1-4; clone_size: .; v_call: TRBV5-6; cdr3_aa: CASSVDYRAEKLFF; cdr3_nt: TGTGCCAGCAGCGTGGATTACAGGGCCGAAAAACTGTTTTTT
d_call: .; j_call: TRBJ2-2; clone_size: .; v_call: TRBV7-2; cdr3_aa: CASRNPSQALTGELFF; cdr3_nt: TGTGCCAGCAGGAACCCCTCACAGGCACTCACCGGGGAGCTGTTTTTT
d_call: .; j_call: TRBJ1-2; clone_size: .; v_call: TRBV19; cdr3_aa: CASLWTDAPYGYTF; cdr3_nt: TGTGCTTCTCTTTGGACGGACGCACCCTATGGCTACACCTTC
d_call: TRBD1; j_call: TRBJ1-2; clone_size: once; v_call: TRBV20-1; cdr3_aa: CSASWTGRNTF; cdr3_nt: TGCAGTGCTAGTTGGACAGGGAGGAACACCTTC
d_call: .; j_call: TRBJ2-5; clone_size: .; v_call: TRBV14; cdr3_aa: CASSQGWAVQETQYF; cdr3_nt: TGTGCCAGCAGCCAAGGTTGGGCAGTCCAAGAGACCCAGTACTTC
d_call: TRBD1; j_call: TRBJ1-4; clone_size: .; v_call: TRBV2; cdr3_aa: CATSGTGANLANEKLFF; cdr3_nt: TGTGCCACCTCCGGGACAGGGGCGAATTTGGCTAATGAAAAACTGTTTTTT
d_call: TRBD1; j_call: TRBJ2-3; clone_size: .; v_call: TRBV7-8; cdr3_aa: CASSSPGQGASTDTQYF; cdr3_nt: TGTGCCAGCAGCTCCCCGGGTCAGGGGGCCTCCACAGATACGCAGTATTTT
d_call: .; j_call: TRBJ1-2; clone_size: .; v_call: TRBV6-5; cdr3_aa: CASSQTLKGGYTF; cdr3_nt: TGTGCCAGCAGCCAGACACTAAAGGGAGGCTACACCTTC
d_call: .; j_call: TRBJ2-7; clone_size: .; v_call: TRBV5-5; cdr3_aa: CASSLERFSYEQYF; cdr3_nt: TGTGCCAGCAGCTTGGAACGTTTCTCCTACGAGCAGTACTTC
d_call: .; j_call: TRBJ2-5; clone_size: .; v_call: TRBV6-5; cdr3_aa: CASSQHNQETQYF; cdr3_nt: TGTGCCAGCAGTCAACACAACCAAGAGACCCAGTACTTC
d_call: .; j_call: TRBJ2-2; clone_size: .; v_call: TRBV19; cdr3_aa: CASSIEGQGRTGELFF; cdr3_nt: TGTGCCAGTAGTATAGAAGGCCAGGGGCGCACCGGGGAGCTGTTTTTT
d_call: .; j_call: TRBJ1-2; clone_size: .; v_call: TRBV7-9; cdr3_aa: CASSPPGGGYTF; cdr3_nt: TGTGCCAGCAGCCCCCCCGGGGGTGGCTACACCTTC
d_call: .; j_call: TRBJ2-1; clone_size: .; v_call: TRBV7-9; cdr3_aa: CASSLGSSVEQFF; cdr3_nt: TGTGCCAGCAGCCTCGGTTCGTCTGTTGAGCAGTTCTTC
d_call: .; j_call: TRBJ1-1; clone_size: .; v_call: TRBV6-6; cdr3_aa: CASSQTWEAFF; cdr3_nt: TGTGCCAGCAGCCAAACATGGGAAGCTTTCTTT
d_call: .; j_call: TRBJ2-6; clone_size: .; v_call: TRBV10-3; cdr3_aa: CAIRDSSGANVLTF; cdr3_nt: TGTGCCATCAGGGACAGCTCTGGGGCCAACGTCCTGACTTTC
d_call: .; j_call: TRBJ1-5; clone_size: .; v_call: TRBV6-4; cdr3_aa: CASSGAPNQPQHF; cdr3_nt: TGTGCCAGCAGTGGGGCACCAAATCAGCCCCAGCATTTT
d_call: .; j_call: TRBJ2-1; clone_size: .; v_call: TRBV7-9; cdr3_aa: CASSLAWPPDEQFF; cdr3_nt: TGTGCCAGCAGCTTAGCCTGGCCGCCGGATGAGCAGTTCTTC
d_call: .; j_call: TRBJ1-5; clone_size: .; v_call: TRBV19; cdr3_aa: CASSIVAGERSNQPQHF; cdr3_nt: TGTGCCAGTAGTATAGTTGCGGGAGAGCGGAGCAATCAGCCCCAGCATTTT
d_call: .; j_call: TRBJ2-6; clone_size: .; v_call: TRBV10-1; cdr3_aa: CASRDSSGANVLTF; cdr3_nt: TGCGCCAGCAGGGACAGCTCTGGGGCCAACGTCCTGACTTTC
d_call: TRBD1; j_call: TRBJ2-1; clone_size: few; v_call: TRBV2; cdr3_aa: CASSSARTGEQFF; cdr3_nt: TGTGCCAGCAGTTCTGCTAGGACAGGAGAGCAGTTCTTC
d_call: .; j_call: TRBJ1-1; clone_size: .; v_call: TRBV18; cdr3_aa: CASSPGRIGNTEAFF; cdr3_nt: TGTGCCAGCTCACCAGGGCGGATAGGGAACACTGAAGCTTTCTTT
d_call: .; j_call: TRBJ1-6; clone_size: once; v_call: TRBV19; cdr3_aa: CASSKTSNSPLHF; cdr3_nt: TGTGCCAGTAGTAAGACCTCTAATTCACCCCTCCACTTT
d_call: TRBD1; j_call: TRBJ1-1; clone_size: .; v_call: TRBV9; cdr3_aa: CASRPPGQGRTEAFF; cdr3_nt: TGTGCCAGCAGGCCCCCGGGACAGGGGCGGACTGAAGCTTTCTTT
d_call: TRBD1; j_call: TRBJ1-5; clone_size: few; v_call: TRBV5-6; cdr3_aa: CASSPDRTGQPQHF; cdr3_nt: TGTGCCAGCAGCCCAGACAGGACAGGGCAGCCCCAGCATTTT
d_call: TRBD1; j_call: TRBJ1-1; clone_size: once; v_call: TRBV27; cdr3_aa: CASSLHRGRTEAFF; cdr3_nt: TGTGCCAGCAGTTTACACAGGGGACGCACTGAAGCTTTCTTT
d_call: TRBD2; j_call: TRBJ2-7; clone_size: .; v_call: TRBV9; cdr3_aa: CASSVSGGNAYEQYF; cdr3_nt: TGTGCCAGCAGCGTGAGCGGGGGAAACGCCTACGAGCAGTACTTC
d_call: .; j_call: TRBJ2-6; clone_size: few; v_call: TRBV5-1; cdr3_aa: CASSWGSSGANVLTF; cdr3_nt: TGCGCCAGCAGTTGGGGATCTTCTGGGGCCAACGTCCTGACTTTC
d_call: .; j_call: TRBJ1-2; clone_size: .; v_call: TRBV25-1; cdr3_aa: CASRGASNYGYTF; cdr3_nt: TGTGCCAGCCGCGGGGCATCTAACTATGGCTACACCTTC
d_call: .; j_call: TRBJ1-1; clone_size: .; v_call: TRBV5-6; cdr3_aa: CASTNRALKQRSTEAFF; cdr3_nt: TGTGCCAGTACAAACCGGGCCCTCAAACAGAGGAGCACTGAAGCTTTCTTT
d_call: .; j_call: TRBJ2-3; clone_size: .; v_call: TRBV11-2; cdr3_aa: CASSQDIRGADTQYF; cdr3_nt: TGTGCCAGCAGCCAAGACATCCGGGGAGCAGATACGCAGTATTTT
d_call: .; j_call: TRBJ2-1; clone_size: .; v_call: TRBV7-9; cdr3_aa: CASSLEAGIHEQFF; cdr3_nt: TGTGCCAGCAGCCTCGAGGCGGGGATCCATGAGCAGTTCTTC
d_call: .; j_call: TRBJ2-7; clone_size: .; v_call: TRBV7-5; cdr3_aa: CARSRGTVRFPYEQYF; cdr3_nt: TGTGCCAGAAGCCGAGGGACCGTCCGGTTCCCCTACGAGCAGTACTTC